This T cell receptor beta chain was identified in a study of blood T cell repertoires in COVID-19 (dated by TCRdb to 2019 to 2021). Context from the whole study: Collaborator samples came from the United States, Italy and Spain and covered acute and convalescent phases of COVID-19. The dataset comprised deeply sampled blood TCRbeta repertoires from subjects exposed to, actively infected with, or recovered from COVID-19. The samples were drawn from two sources: the first 160 participants of the ongoing ImmuneRACE study, and 1,200 or so subjects contributed by 6 global collaborators. Where available, HLA class I and class II types were obtained from metadata supplied by the sample provider rather than from assay-based typing. The material from the prospective study consisted of cDNA or gDNA derived from T cells, B-cell-depleted T cells, or PBMCs. A de-identified subject ID, COVID-19 status, age in years and sex were almost always included in the sample metadata. The repertoires were made available in a free public database intended to serve as a resource for research on the immune response to SARS-CoV-2. The paper as a whole reports these results and caveats: The quantity of clinical and demographic metadata differed by source and by participant and was supplied without curation.

This clone has a handful of counts. Its cognate antigen has yet to be identified. Base quality data are lacking; no much larger clone is found one base away. Collaborating institutions collected whole blood in K2EDTA tubes following their own protocols. Collaborator samples were shipped for TCRbeta analysis as frozen whole blood, isolated PBMCs, or DNA extracted from either sample type. TCRbeta CDR3 regions were amplified from genomic DNA using the immunoSEQ Assay, a bias-controlled multiplex PCR. Per the original workflow: The number of nucleated cells in each sample was estimated by amplification of reference gene primers within the assay. To quantify the absolute abundance of each unique TCRbeta CDR3 rearrangement, sequence reads were collapsed and filtered. For each sample, productive Simpson clonality was calculated by taking the square root of Simpson's diversity index across productive rearrangements. Sourced from immuneACCESS, this table was stored by TCRdb with only in-frame sequences that have V and J called. A share of the clones is absent; for the studies checked, an unresolved V gene accounts for under half, and the remainder has no known explanation. Clone size and V and J calls were adopted from that table, with D and trimming inferred from the DNA. The sample has about 110,000 clones on record, about 88% of them singletons. Less than 4% of the sample lies in the top ten.

Sample: peripheral blood. This TCR came from a woman aged 45-65 years with acute or convalescent COVID-19.

The CDR3 amino acid sequence is: CASSLGRTGVRTEAFF. The nucleotide sequence reads as follows: TGTGCCAGCAGCTTAGGACGGACAGGGGTACGCACTGAAGCTTTCTTT. The V gene is TRBV7-9 and the J gene is TRBJ1-1, with 9 central nucleotides matching TRBD1. Compared with germline, V lacks 1 base and J lacks 4 bases; bases without a gene match: 7. The CDR3 covers 16 residues, taking in both the cysteine and the phenylalanine. The read is trimmed to its CDR3 DNA, 48 bases read in frame from base 1. CDR1 and CDR2 are drawn from the germline V gene (reference sequence): SEHNR, FQNEAQ.